These T cell receptor beta chains were read from a single sample in a study of shared clonotypes between healthy human individuals. Profiling relied on immunoSEQ multiplex PCR, and the TCRdb table lists in-frame clones only, not all of them. The sample includes fewer than 3 million clones, about 90% seen only once; the top ten take 0.3% to 0.4%. Source material: naive CD4+ T cells from PBMCs. The receptors shown here come from a young man in good health. Some clones in this sample may be carry-over from other donors' samples. CDR3s include the opening cysteine and the closing phenylalanine or tryptophan. A D gene is named only where the DNA matches it firmly. Expanded clones are given a class, and other clones once, few, many or no size at all.

J: TRBJ1-1
size: -
length: 15
D: -
V: TRBV6-6
DNA: TGTGCCAGCAGTTACGGGGAACCCCCGGACACTGAAGCTTTCTTT
CDR3: CASSYGEPPDTEAFF

J: TRBJ2-7
size: -
length: 13
D: -
V: TRBV11-1
DNA: TGTGCCAGCAGCTTAGTTCAAACCTACGAGCAGTACTTC
CDR3: CASSLVQTYEQYF

J: TRBJ1-3
size: -
length: 13
D: -
V: TRBV28
DNA: TGTGCCAGCAGTTTAGAGCCTGGAAACACCATATATTTT
CDR3: CASSLEPGNTIYF

J: TRBJ1-4
size: -
length: 15
D: -
V: TRBV6-1
DNA: TGTGCCAGCTCTGTTTTGTGGGCTACTAATGAAAAACTGTTTTTT
CDR3: CASSVLWATNEKLFF

J: TRBJ1-3
size: -
length: 17
D: -
V: TRBV4-1
DNA: TGCGCCAGCAGCCAAGGAGCAGGGGCTAGCTCTGGAAACACCATATATTTT
CDR3: CASSQGAGASSGNTIYF

J: TRBJ2-1
size: few
length: 15
D: TRBD2
V: TRBV19
DNA: TGTGCCAGTAGTATAGGGACTAGCGGGAGCAATGAGCAGTTCTTC
CDR3: CASSIGTSGSNEQFF

J: TRBJ1-2
size: -
length: 15
D: TRBD1
V: TRBV27
DNA: TGTGCCAGCAGTTTACGCAACAGGGGAGGCTATGGCTACACCTTC
CDR3: CASSLRNRGGYGYTF

J: TRBJ1-2
size: once
length: 12
D: TRBD1
V: TRBV18
DNA: TGTGCCAGCTCCCCCGACAGGGATGGCTACACCTTC
CDR3: CASSPDRDGYTF

J: TRBJ1-4
size: -
length: 15
D: -
V: TRBV18
DNA: TGTGCCAGCTCAGTCGGATCTGCAACTAATGAAAAACTGTTTTTT
CDR3: CASSVGSATNEKLFF

J: TRBJ1-1
size: -
length: 15
D: -
V: TRBV6-5
DNA: TGTGCCAGCAACCGACAGGCCGCCCTGGGCACTGAAGCTTTCTTT
CDR3: CASNRQAALGTEAFF

J: TRBJ2-3
size: -
length: 16
D: TRBD2
V: TRBV7-9
DNA: TGTGCCAGCAGCTTAGGGGCGAGCGGGGCCACAGATACGCAGTATTTT
CDR3: CASSLGASGATDTQYF

J: TRBJ2-7
size: -
length: 15
D: TRBD2
V: TRBV30
DNA: TGTGCCTGGACCCCCGGACTAGCGGCCTCCTACGAGCAGTACTTC
CDR3: CAWTPGLAASYEQYF

J: TRBJ2-2
size: -
length: 12
D: -
V: TRBV5-1
DNA: TGCGCCACCAGAATCACCGGGGGGGAGCTGTTTTTT
CDR3: CATRITGGELFF

J: TRBJ2-2
size: -
length: 15
D: TRBD2
V: TRBV10-3
DNA: TGTGCCACCCGAAGGCGGGAGACGAACACCGGGGAGCTGTTTTTT
CDR3: CATRRRETNTGELFF

J: TRBJ2-3
size: -
length: 15
D: -
V: TRBV7-3
DNA: TGTGCCAGCAGCTTAACGGGAGGCCCCACAGATACGCAGTATTTT
CDR3: CASSLTGGPTDTQYF

J: TRBJ2-5
size: few
length: 11
D: -
V: TRBV5-1
DNA: TGCGCCAGCAGCTTGTCAGAGACCCAGTACTTC
CDR3: CASSLSETQYF

J: TRBJ1-4
size: -
length: 18
D: -
V: TRBV4-2
DNA: TGTGCCAGCAGCCAGTTCTCCCGGATTCTGGCAACTAATGAAAAACTGTTTTTT
CDR3: CASSQFSRILATNEKLFF

J: TRBJ2-1
size: -
length: 15
D: TRBD2
V: TRBV4-1
DNA: TGCGCCAGCAGCCCAGCCGGGACTAGCGGCCCAAGGGGGTTCTTC
CDR3: CASSPAGTSGPRGFF

J: TRBJ1-5
size: -
length: 14
D: -
V: TRBV27
DNA: TGTGCCAGCCTTAGAAGGGGGAGGTATCAGCCCCAGCATTTT
CDR3: CASLRRGRYQPQHF

J: TRBJ2-1
size: -
length: 15
D: TRBD2
V: TRBV7-8
DNA: TGTGCCAGCAGTCGCGGGACTAGCGGGAGCAATGAGCAGTTCTTC
CDR3: CASSRGTSGSNEQFF

J: TRBJ1-3
size: -
length: 11
D: -
V: TRBV5-8
DNA: TGTGCCAGCAGCCCCCAGGTCACCATATATTTT
CDR3: CASSPQVTIYF

J: TRBJ2-3
size: -
length: 16
D: TRBD2
V: TRBV19
DNA: TGTGCCAGTAGTCAACCCGGAGCGGGAGTGGAAAATACGCAGTATTTT
CDR3: CASSQPGAGVENTQYF

J: TRBJ1-3
size: -
length: 14
D: -
V: TRBV5-1
DNA: TGCGCCAGCAGCTTGGGGACTTCTGGAAACACCATATATTTT
CDR3: CASSLGTSGNTIYF

J: TRBJ1-5
size: few
length: 13
D: -
V: TRBV10-3
DNA: TGTGCCATCAGTAGCCAGAGCAGTCAGCCCCAGCATTTT
CDR3: CAISSQSSQPQHF

J: TRBJ2-3
size: -
length: 14
D: -
V: TRBV11-3
DNA: TGTGCCAGCAGCTTTACCGGACAGACCGGTACGCAGTATTTT
CDR3: CASSFTGQTGTQYF

J: TRBJ2-6
size: -
length: 15
D: -
V: TRBV7-6
DNA: TGTGCCAGCAGCGCGGTAGTTGCTGGGGCCAACGTCCTGACTTTC
CDR3: CASSAVVAGANVLTF

J: TRBJ2-1
size: -
length: 14
D: -
V: TRBV5-1
DNA: TGCGCCAGCAGCTGGGACGGTGGAAACAATGAGCAGTTCTTC
CDR3: CASSWDGGNNEQFF

J: TRBJ2-1
size: -
length: 15
D: -
V: TRBV19
DNA: TGTGCCAGTAGTACCCTAGGGGGAGTCTACAATGAGCAGTTCTTC
CDR3: CASSTLGGVYNEQFF

J: TRBJ1-2
size: -
length: 12
D: -
V: TRBV28
DNA: TGTGCCAGCAGTTTTTCTGCCTATGGCTACACCTTC
CDR3: CASSFSAYGYTF

J: TRBJ1-1
size: few
length: 12
D: -
V: TRBV29-1
DNA: TGCAGCGTTGACGAGGGAGGAACTGAAGCTTTCTTT
CDR3: CSVDEGGTEAFF

J: TRBJ2-7
size: -
length: 17
D: TRBD1
V: TRBV9
DNA: TGTGCCAGCAGCCCCCGAATAGGTGGACAGGGGGCCTACGAGCAGTACTTC
CDR3: CASSPRIGGQGAYEQYF

J: TRBJ2-3
size: -
length: 15
D: -
V: TRBV11-3
DNA: TGTGCCAGCAGCTTAGGGGGTAGCGGCACAGATACGCAGTATTTT
CDR3: CASSLGGSGTDTQYF